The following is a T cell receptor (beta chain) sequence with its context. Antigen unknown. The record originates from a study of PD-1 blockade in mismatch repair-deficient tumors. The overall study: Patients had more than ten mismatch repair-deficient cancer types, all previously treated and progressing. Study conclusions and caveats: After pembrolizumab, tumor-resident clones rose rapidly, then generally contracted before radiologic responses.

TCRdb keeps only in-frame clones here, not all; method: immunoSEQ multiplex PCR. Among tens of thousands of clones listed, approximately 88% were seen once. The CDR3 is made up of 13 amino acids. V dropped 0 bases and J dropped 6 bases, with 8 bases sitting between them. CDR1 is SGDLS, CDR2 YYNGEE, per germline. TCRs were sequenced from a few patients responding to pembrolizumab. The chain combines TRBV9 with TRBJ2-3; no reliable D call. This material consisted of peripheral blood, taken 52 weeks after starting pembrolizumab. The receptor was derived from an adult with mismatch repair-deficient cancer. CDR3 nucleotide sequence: TGTGCCAGCAGCGTAGTAGCATCCGATACGCAGTATTTT. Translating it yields CASSVVASDTQYF.